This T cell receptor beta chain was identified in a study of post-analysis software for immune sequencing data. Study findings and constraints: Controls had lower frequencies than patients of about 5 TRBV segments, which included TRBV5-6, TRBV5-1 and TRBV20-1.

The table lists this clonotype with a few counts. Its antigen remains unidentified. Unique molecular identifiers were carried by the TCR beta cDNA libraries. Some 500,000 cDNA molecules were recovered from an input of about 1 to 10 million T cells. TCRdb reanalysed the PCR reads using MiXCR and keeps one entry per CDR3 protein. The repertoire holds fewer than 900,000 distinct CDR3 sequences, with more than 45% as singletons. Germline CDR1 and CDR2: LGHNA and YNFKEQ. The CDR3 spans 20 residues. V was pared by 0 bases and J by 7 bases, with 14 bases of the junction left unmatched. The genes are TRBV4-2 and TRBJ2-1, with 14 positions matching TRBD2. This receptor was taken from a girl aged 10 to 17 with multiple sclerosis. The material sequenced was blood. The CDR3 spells CASSQDPQPTSGRARNEQFF. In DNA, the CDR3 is TGTGCCAGCAGCCAAGATCCTCAACCGACTAGCGGGAGGGCCAGGAATGAGCAGTTCTTC.